This T cell receptor beta chain was retrieved from a study of CD8 T cells in Susac syndrome. The V and J ends lost 9 bases and 7 bases, in that order; junction bases with no gene match: 13. Looked up from germline, CDR1 is SEHNR and CDR2 is FQNEAQ (reference sequence). This CDR3 is built from 15 residues. Sequencing of TCR beta was undertaken in CD8+ and CD4+ T cells derived from blood. The patients who served as multiple sclerosis controls were treatment-naive and had stable or active relapsing-remitting disease that fulfilled the revised McDonald criteria. Negative isolation yielded CD8+ and CD4+ T cells; FACS enriched TEMRA cells. Roughly 0.45 to 1 ug RNA was reverse transcribed with random hexamers. Coverage of TCR beta CDR3 amplification by immunoSEQ multiplex PCR extended to 54 Vbeta and 13 Jbeta. TCRdb passed the immunoSEQ multiplex PCR reads through MiXCR, listing each CDR3 protein once. The sample has about 430,000 distinct CDR3 sequences, approximately 85% seen once.

J is TRBJ2-1 and V is TRBV7-9; TRBD1 agrees at 9 bases. Specimen: CD8+ T cells from PBMCs. The origin of this receptor is a human donor with multiple sclerosis. The CDR3 nucleotides read TGTGCCAGTGCCAACTCCGGGACAGGGAAGAATGAGCAGTTCTTC. Its protein is CASANSGTGKNEQFF.